These 12 T cell receptor beta chains came from one sample sequenced in a study of T cell responses to AZD1222 COVID-19 vaccine. TCRdb keeps only in-frame clones here, not all; method: immunoSEQ multiplex PCR. Here the sample spans approximately 180,000 clones, 88% being singletons. The sequenced sample was peripheral blood, obtained on day 0 of AZD1222 vaccination. These receptors were collected from an adult in good health.

This sequence joins TRBV6-1 and TRBJ1-4; weak D call: TRBD1 (6 bases). Germline CDR1 reads MNHNS; CDR2 reads SASEGT. Between the trimmed V and J ends, which lost 1 base and 6 bases, there was a span of 15 bases. The CDR3 is 16 amino acids. The CDR3 loop reads CASSEVRTADYEKLFF. CDR3 sequence (DNA): TGTGCCAGCAGTGAAGTGCGGACAGCGGACTATGAAAAACTGTTTTTT.

The chain is built from TRBV11-2 and TRBJ2-7, with 8 bases that match TRBD1. V shed 5 bases and J 7 bases; nucleotides not matched to a gene: 4. The germline gives CDR1 SGHAT, CDR2 FQNNGV. This CDR3 has 12 residues. DNA for the CDR3: TGTGCCAGCAGCCCTACAGGGGGAGAGCAGTACTTC. Its protein is CASSPTGGEQYF.

The chain uses TRBV10-3 and TRBJ1-2, with D possibly TRBD1 on 5 matching bases. The ends were cut back, 7 bases at V and 8 bases at J, with 26 bases in the middle. The CDR3 is 16 amino acids. The germline CDR1 and CDR2 sequences are ENHRY and SYGVKD. In DNA, the CDR3 is TGTGCCATCATTGGGTCGGGTGGCAGGGAGGGTAGAGGCTACACCTTC. Amino acids: CAIIGSGGREGRGYTF.

The V and J genes are TRBV5-6 and TRBJ2-1, with unresolved D. Per germline, CDR1 SGHDT and CDR2 YYEEEE. Between the trimmed V and J ends, which lost 1 base and 1 base, there was a span of 12 bases. CDR3 length: 16 residues. The chain's CDR3 is CASSLRSGRSYNEQFF. CDR3 in DNA: TGTGCCAGCAGCTTGAGGAGTGGGCGGTCCTACAATGAGCAGTTCTTC.

The count of this clone is one. The chain carries TRBV2 and TRBJ1-2; D gene unclear. V shed 3 bases and J shed 0 bases, with 5 bases lying between them. Per germline, CDR1 SNHLY and CDR2 FYNNEI. This CDR3 spans 13 amino acids. The CDR3 region is CASSEETNYGYTF. The CDR3 DNA sequence: TGTGCCAGCAGTGAGGAGACTAACTATGGCTACACCTTC.

The V and J genes are TRBV19 and TRBJ1-2; D is unclear. In germline, CDR1 is LNHDA, CDR2 SQIVND (reference sequence). Trimming pared 6 bases from V and 7 bases from J, leaving 15 bases between. The CDR3 covers 13 residues. CDR3 DNA: TGTGCCAGTAGCACGAGACCCCGAAGTGGCTACACCTTC. As protein: CASSTRPRSGYTF.

This clone was counted once. The gene calls are TRBV6-5 and TRBJ1-5; TRBD1 matches 7 bases. CDR1 is MNHEY and CDR2 is SVGAGI in the germline V gene. The CDR3 length is 15 residues. The J segment lost 0 bases and the V segment lost 6 bases, leaving 5 bases of the junction unmatched. The CDR3 here is CASRKDRDSNQPQHF. The CDR3 nucleotides read TGTGCCAGCAGAAAAGACAGGGATAGCAATCAGCCCCAGCATTTT.

The chain uses TRBV6-5 and TRBJ1-5, with TRBD1 as a possible D gene (6 bases). V lost 8 bases and J lost 3, with 17 bases in between. Germline V CDR1 and CDR2: MNHEY, SVGAGI. The CDR3 extends over 15 amino acids. In nucleotides, the CDR3 is TGTGCCAGCTCTCGAGGCAGGGGTTTCAATCAGCCCCAGCATTTT. Amino acid sequence: CASSRGRGFNQPQHF.

J is TRBJ1-2 and V is TRBV5-1; D unclear. Germline V gene lookup returns CDR1 SGHRS and CDR2 YFSETQ. The V end lost 3 bases, the J end lost 5 bases, and 11 bases lay between the germline ends. The CDR3 is 13 residues long. CDR3 nucleotides: TGCGCCAGCAGCTCCCTTGGGGAATATGGCTACACCTTC. Encoded protein: CASSSLGEYGYTF.

The chain joins TRBV19 to TRBJ1-3; TRBD1 might be the D (5 bases). The CDR3 totals 15 residues. Germline CDR1 is LNHDA and CDR2 is SQIVND (reference sequence). V was pared by 6 bases and J by 0 bases, with 12 bases between. This chain's CDR3 is CASSTGQNSGNTIYF. The CDR3 DNA reads as TGTGCCAGTAGCACGGGGCAGAACTCTGGAAACACCATATATTTT.

V usage is TRBV30 and J usage is TRBJ1-1, with D uncertain. Trimming removed 3 bases at V and 1 base at J, with 15 bases between. The CDR3 runs 15 residues. CDR1 is GTSNPN, CDR2 SVGIG, per germline (reference sequence). DNA of the CDR3: TGTGCCTGGAGCCTTGGGGTATGGGGGAACACTGAAGCTTTCTTT. Translation gives CAWSLGVWGNTEAFF.

The CDR3 DNA reads TGCGCCAGCAGCTTTGGGACACCTTCCTACGAGCAGTACTTC. Translation: CASSFGTPSYEQYF. The V call is TRBV5-1, the J call TRBJ2-7; tentatively, D is TRBD1 (6 bases). V gave up 2 bases and J gave up 1 base, with 10 bases separating them. The CDR3 has 14 residues. The germline V gene encodes CDR1 SGHRS and CDR2 YFSETQ.